One sample yielded the 17 T cell receptor beta chains listed below, sequenced in a study of cytomegalovirus exposure and HLA in healthy donors. The PCR had 60 Vbeta and 13 Jbeta primers. The assay was immunoSEQ multiplex PCR, and TCRdb's table has in-frame clones only and misses some. The sample lists roughly 180,000 clones; 80% to 85% were seen once. The specimen sequenced was PBMCs. These receptors originate from a man aged 25 to 45 in good health and CMV-seronegative.

The chain combines TRBV10-3 with TRBJ2-5; 9 bases are shared with TRBD2. V shed 1 base, J shed 3 bases, and the junction held 6 bases outside the gene matches. Germline CDR1 is ENHRY and CDR2 is SYGVKD. The CDR3 sequence is 16 residues long. The CDR3 reads CAISELSAGGKETQYF. The CDR3 nucleotides are TGTGCCATCAGTGAGTTGTCGGCGGGAGGGAAAGAGACCCAGTACTTC.

The J gene is TRBJ2-3, the V gene TRBV5-1; tentative D call: TRBD1 (6 bases). The length of the CDR3 is 13 residues. Per the germline V gene, CDR1 is SGHRS and CDR2 is YFSETQ. V lost 6 bases and J 5 bases, leaving 13 bases between the germline ends. The CDR3 DNA sequence: TGCGCCAGCACCTTACAGGGTGAAGATACGCAGTATTTT. Translation: CASTLQGEDTQYF.

The chain combines TRBV28 with TRBJ1-1; D gene ambiguous. Germline CDR1 and CDR2: MDHEN and SYDVKM. This CDR3 is 13 amino acids long. V was clipped by 3 bases and J by 4 bases, with 9 bases between them. In nucleotides, the CDR3 is TGTGCCAGCAGTTTTGAGAGGGCCACTGAAGCTTTCTTT. Translated: CASSFERATEAFF. The entire variable domain, with the rest obtained from reference TRBV28 and TRBJ1-1, is as follows: DVKVTQSSRYLVKRTGEKVFLECVQDMDHENMFWYRQDPGLGLRLIYFSYDVKMKEKGDIPEGYSVSREKKERFSLILESASTNQTSMYLCASSFERATEAFFGQGTRLTVV.

The chain uses TRBV28 and TRBJ2-2; D uncertain. This CDR3 spans 14 amino acids. CDR1 MDHEN and CDR2 SYDVKM come from the germline V gene. V was shortened by 3 bases and J by 5 bases, with 10 bases between the two germline ends. This chain's CDR3 is CASSFPSGTGELFF. The CDR3 DNA reads as TGTGCCAGCAGTTTTCCCTCCGGGACCGGGGAGCTGTTTTTT.

This rearrangement joins TRBV28 to TRBJ2-7; 7 bases line up with TRBD1. The J segment lost 11 bases and the V segment lost 7 bases, leaving 17 bases of the junction unmatched. CDR3 length: 14 amino acids. Germline values: CDR1 MDHEN, CDR2 SYDVKM. The CDR3 loop reads CASTPGGLPRRKYF. CDR3 DNA: TGTGCCAGCACCCCAGGGGGTCTCCCAAGGCGCAAGTACTTC.

The CDR3 sequence is CAWSVPAGTQYF. CDR3 coding DNA: TGTGCCTGGAGTGTACCCGCGGGTACCCAGTACTTC. V and J are TRBV30 and TRBJ2-5, with D possibly matching TRBD2 (5 bases). The V end lost 0 bases, the J end lost 8 bases, and 10 bases lay between the germline ends. Germline V CDR1 and CDR2: GTSNPN, SVGIG (reference sequence). This CDR3 contains 12 residues.

The V call is TRBV29-1, the J call TRBJ1-1; D gene unclear. This CDR3 contains 13 residues. CDR1 is SQVTM and CDR2 is ANQGSEA in the germline V gene. V lost 7 bases, J lost 0 bases, and 12 bases lay in between. DNA for the CDR3: TGCAGCGCCGCGGAGGCGATGAACACTGAAGCTTTCTTT. Amino acids: CSAAEAMNTEAFF.

The gene calls are TRBV6-1 and TRBJ1-2; 7 bases agree with TRBD1. The germline V gene encodes CDR1 MNHNS and CDR2 SASEGT. The CDR3 loop spans 14 amino acids. After removal of 6 bases from V and 0 bases from J, the junction contained 4 bases not matched to a gene. DNA of the CDR3: TGTGCCAGCAGGCACAGGGGTTCTAACTATGGCTACACCTTC. As protein: CASRHRGSNYGYTF.

The chain recombines TRBV2 with TRBJ2-7, with 9 bases that match TRBD1. Trimming took 6 bases from V and 4 from J; bases not matched to a gene: 13. CDR3 length equals 16 residues. Germline V gene sequence: CDR1 SNHLY, CDR2 FYNNEI. CDR3 region: CASRHWWDREGYEQYF. In DNA form, the CDR3 reads TGTGCCAGCAGGCATTGGTGGGACAGGGAGGGTTACGAGCAGTACTTC.

CDR3 sequence (DNA): TGTGCCAGCAGCTCCTCCCCTCCGGGACAGGTCTACAATGAGCAGTTCTTC. Amino acids: CASSSSPPGQVYNEQFF. This chain links TRBV7-9 with TRBJ2-1; 8 nucleotides line up with TRBD1. CDR1 is SEHNR, CDR2 FQNEAQ, per germline (reference sequence). CDR3 length equals 17 residues. V lost 4 bases, J lost 3 bases, and 11 bases stayed unmatched.

J is TRBJ2-3 and V is TRBV6-6; D gene ambiguous. The V and J ends lost 0 bases and 4 bases respectively, with 14 bases between them. The length of the CDR3 is 16 residues. CDR1 is MNHNY, CDR2 SVGAGI, per germline (reference sequence). The CDR3 here is CASSYSASRGPDTQYF. The CDR3 DNA sequence: TGTGCCAGCAGTTACTCCGCCTCAAGAGGTCCAGATACGCAGTATTTT.

This rearrangement joins TRBV14 to TRBJ2-2; 8 nucleotides agree with TRBD2. This CDR3 is 15 amino acids long. Germline V gene lookup returns CDR1 SGHDN and CDR2 FVKESK. The junction had 4 bases not matched to a gene; V was cut back by 3 bases and J by 4 bases. CDR3 in amino acids: CASSQLAGTTGELFF. As DNA, the CDR3 is TGTGCCAGCAGCCAGTTAGCGGGGACCACCGGGGAGCTGTTTTTT. Full variable domain (remainder filled in from reference TRBV14 and TRBJ2-2): EAGVTQFPSHSVIEKGQTVTLRCDPISGHDNLYWYRRVMGKEIKFLLHFVKESKQDESGMPNNRFLAERTGGTYSTLKVQPAELEDSGVYFCASSQLAGTTGELFFGEGSRLTVL.

This clone was picked up a small number of times. The chain employs TRBV6-6 and TRBJ2-1, with 9 positions matching TRBD2. This CDR3 is built from 14 residues. Per the germline V gene, CDR1 is MNHNY and CDR2 is SVGAGI (reference sequence). The trim removed 6 bases at V and 4 bases at J, leaving 4 bases unmatched. CDR3 loop: CASRERGEYNEQFF. CDR3 bases: TGTGCCAGCAGGGAGCGGGGGGAATACAATGAGCAGTTCTTC.

The rearrangement joins TRBV5-5 to TRBJ2-7, with a possible D match to TRBD1 (6 bases). With 1 base removed from V and 4 bases from J, the gap between germline ends came to 15 bases. The CDR3 covers 15 residues. Per germline, CDR1 SGHKS and CDR2 YYEKEE (reference sequence). In nucleotides, the CDR3 is TGTGCCAGCAGCTTGTTAGGGGGTGGGGTTTACGAGCAGTACTTC. It codes for CASSLLGGGVYEQYF.

V is TRBV5-4 and J is TRBJ2-3, with 12 nucleotides matching TRBD2. Trimming took 0 bases from V and 5 from J; bases not matched to a gene: 7. The CDR3 contains 17 residues. From germline, CDR1 is SGHNT and CDR2 YYREEE (reference sequence). The CDR3 loop is CASSLDLAGGPQDTQYF. CDR3 bases: TGTGCCAGCAGCTTGGATCTAGCGGGAGGGCCTCAAGATACGCAGTATTTT.

The chain combines TRBV4-1 with TRBJ2-5, with D perhaps TRBD2 (5 bases). TRBJ2-7 matches the DNA end more closely, so the J call is doubtful. Germline CDR1 and CDR2: MGHRA and YSYEKL. CDR3 length: 18 residues. The CDR3 DNA sequence: TGCGCCAGCAGCCAAGAGTATTTGGGGAGTCACAGCGACTACGAGCAGTACTTC. This gives the protein CASSQEYLGSHSDYEQYF.

This chain links TRBV5-4 with TRBJ2-7; TRBD2 is a possible D gene (5 bases). The germline gives CDR1 SGHNT, CDR2 YYREEE (reference sequence). The length of the CDR3 is 13 residues. Deletions cut 3 bases from V and 5 bases from J, with 12 bases between. This chain's CDR3 is CASSSLGRDEQYF. In nucleotides, the CDR3 is TGTGCCAGCAGCTCACTAGGTCGCGACGAGCAGTACTTC.